The TCR beta chain described here comes from a study of blood T cell repertoires in COVID-19. Study-level background: PBMCs, B-cell-depleted T cells, or T cells provided the cDNA or gDNA that made up the material.

J lost 6 bases, V lost 5 bases, and 8 bases had no gene match. CDR3 size: 15 residues. Germline CDR1 SNHLY, CDR2 FYNNEI. Here immunoSEQ multiplex PCR was the method, and the copy in TCRdb shows in-frame clones only, minus some. There are some 240,000 clones in the sample; 75% to 85% occur only once, and roughly 13% lies in the top ten. The source of this sequence is a human donor in a cohort sampled during active COVID-19. Sequencing was done on a sample of peripheral blood. The genes are TRBV2 and TRBJ2-1; 9 bases map to TRBD2. The CDR3 here is CASSSISGSGNEQFF. The CDR3 nucleotides read TGTGCCAGCAGTTCAATTAGCGGGAGCGGCAATGAGCAGTTCTTC.